The sequence of this TCR beta chain was determined in a study of blood T cells in healthy people across ages (dated by TCRdb to between 2014 and 2016). Context from the whole study: In model experiments, roughly one uniquely barcoded TCR beta cDNA molecule per two T cells was captured by template switching. Donors of different ages were randomly distributed across sequencing lanes to avoid experimental bias. Two additional independent replicas of 1 million unique cDNA reads from the same blood draw were analyzed for two donors (one aged 18 to 29 and one aged 80 or older). The donors were divided into four age groups: young (average approximately 17 years), middle-aged (under 40), aged (about 56) and long-lived (about 79). To track age-related changes in TCR beta repertoire diversity, the study relied on deep sequencing normalized with unique cDNA molecular identifiers. The full study reports these points: Because donor CMV infection status was unknown, age-related changes in expanded clonotypes were potentially confounded. Since profiling was done on bulk unsorted PBMCs, naive and antigen-experienced compartments could not be conclusively compared. A strong correlation was found between observed TCR beta diversity and the percentage of naive T cells measured by flow cytometry. Estimates of total diversity based on one million sequenced T cells were considered lower bounds and underestimates. As age increased, observed TCR beta diversity per million T cells dropped in a roughly linear way, and a significant reduction was already evident by age about 40. Compared with the aged group, the long-lived group had more naive CD4+ T cells, fewer expanded clones and increased TCR diversity, a pattern suggesting age selection.

Systemically healthy Caucasian individuals from Russia, 35 to 50 in total and aged roughly 6 to 90 years, were included as donors. Roughly 11 milliliters of peripheral blood were drawn from each donor into EDTA-treated Vacutainer tubes. Ficoll-Paque density-gradient centrifugation was used to isolate PBMCs, with at least 6 million per sample. Trizol reagent was used to extract total RNA from the PBMCs, yielding at least 6 micrograms per sample. For every donor, an aliquot of PBMCs went through flow cytometry to measure the percentages of naive CD45RAhigh/CD27high T cells. A remark on this clonotype: Its antigen is not yet known. No much larger clonotype is one base removed from it; base qualities were not supplied.

Trimming at the junction amounts to 1 base on V and 0 bases on J, and the germline ends lie 13 bases apart. From cysteine to phenylalanine, the CDR3 is 17 amino acids long. CDR3 DNA only is kept here, 51 bases in frame from base 1. Based on the germline V gene, the CDR1 and CDR2 sequences are MGHRA and YSYEKL. Receptor libraries were prepared by 5' RACE. Data came from an Illumina HiSeq 2500. A second PCR of roughly 7 to 12 cycles was run with a J-beta primer mix and a sample-barcoded 5' primer. A unique molecular identifier was introduced onto each TCR beta cDNA molecule by a template-switch 5' adaptor carrying 12 random nucleotides. Each sample yielded at least 3 million CDR3-containing paired-end reads. The Mint cDNA synthesis kit, primed by a TRBC-specific oligonucleotide, was used to synthesize first-strand cDNA from all RNA. After uracil-DNA glycosylase treatment, a first 18-cycle PCR used universal primers M1SS and BC2_uni_R on all cDNA. The original methods were these. For normalization, 1 million high-quality reads, each with a distinct molecular identifier, were randomly selected from each sample. Reads sharing molecular identifiers were discarded rather than binned into consensus sequences. CDR3 identification, clonotype clustering and error correction used MiTCR with a Q25 quality threshold and the strictest error-elimination algorithm. A nonparametric unseen species model with Euler transformation was used to estimate lower-bound total TCR beta diversity. Starting from the raw public reads, TCRdb applied fastp trimming at Q25, assembled clones with MiXCR and retained in-frame beta chains. CDR3 protein duplicates are merged, each entry listing the most common genes and DNA. The V and J calls come from TCRdb's annotation, not from the publication. The sample records hundreds of thousands of distinct CDR3 sequences, around 48% of which are singletons. The ten largest clones take up 30% to 40% of the sample.

The clonotype was recovered from a woman aged 60-75 years in good health. The sample taken for sequencing was blood. This chain is built from TRBV4-1 and TRBJ1-5; the D gene is unclear. The CDR3 protein sequence reads: CASSQGSHIFSNQPQHF. The sequenced DNA: TGCGCCAGCAGCCAAGGCTCCCACATCTTTAGCAATCAGCCCCAGCATTTT.